The 10 T cell receptor beta chains reported below all come from one sample, sequenced in a study of T cell repertoires in ileal Crohn's disease. TCRdb's table, derived via immunoSEQ multiplex PCR, lists solely in-frame clones and lacks some. This sample carries 12,000 or so clones, just over 75% of them seen once, and the ten largest clones take about 4.9%. Source material: ileal tissue. The origin of the receptors is an adult with Crohn's disease.

The chain has TRBV6-1 and TRBJ1-4; no firm D call. V was trimmed by 10 bases and J by 6 bases, leaving 15 bases between them. The CDR3 consists of 13 residues. Germline V gene sequence: CDR1 MNHNS, CDR2 SASEGT. Here the CDR3 DNA reads TGTGCCACCGAAAATTTGGCGGATGAAAAACTGTTTTTT. Its protein product is CATENLADEKLFF.

This clone was found once. The chain recombines TRBV9 with TRBJ2-5, with 7 bases matching TRBD1. This CDR3 is 15 amino acids long. V shed 3 bases, J shed 5 bases, and the junction held 10 bases outside the gene matches. Germline assignment: CDR1 SGDLS and CDR2 YYNGEE. The CDR3 spells CASSAGTIGGETQYF. CDR3 nucleotide sequence: TGTGCCAGCAGCGCGGGAACGATAGGGGGCGAGACCCAGTACTTC.

For the CDR3, the DNA is TGTGCCATCAGTGACGGTCGGCAGGGGGATGGCTACACCTTC. This gives the protein CAISDGRQGDGYTF. The chain employs TRBV10-3 and TRBJ1-2; 7 nucleotides line up with TRBD1. The germline V gene has CDR1 ENHRY and CDR2 SYGVKD. Trimming took 3 bases from V and 6 from J; bases not matched to a gene: 7. This CDR3 has 14 amino acids.

This chain links TRBV27 with TRBJ2-7; D perhaps matches TRBD1 (6 bases). The V and J ends lost 3 bases and 0 bases respectively, with 9 bases between them. The length of the CDR3 is 14 residues. CDR1 and CDR2 (germline): MNHEY, SMNVEV (reference sequence). The CDR3 reads CASSFRGSSYEQYF. Written as DNA, the CDR3 is TGTGCCAGCAGTTTTAGGGGGAGCTCCTACGAGCAGTACTTC.

The V call is TRBV7-6, the J call TRBJ1-1; 10 bases agree with TRBD1. Germline CDR1 SGHVS, CDR2 FNYEAQ. The CDR3 runs to 16 residues. Trimming took 5 bases from V and 0 from J; bases not matched to a gene: 6. CDR3 in amino acids: CASSDGTGALNTEAFF. CDR3 DNA sequence: TGTGCCAGCAGCGATGGGACAGGGGCATTGAACACTGAAGCTTTCTTT.

The genes are TRBV5-4 and TRBJ2-5, with 8 bases fitting TRBD1. The CDR3 has 15 residues. Germline V gene sequence: CDR1 SGHNT, CDR2 YYREEE (reference sequence). V trimming: 2 bases; J trimming: 3 bases; junction bases outside the gene matches: 6. The CDR3 sequence: CASSLRDRWEETQYF. The CDR3 DNA sequence: TGTGCCAGCAGCTTAAGGGACAGGTGGGAAGAGACCCAGTACTTC.

The V gene is TRBV7-9, the J gene TRBJ2-7; TRBD2 aligns across 11 bases. The CDR3 runs to 15 residues. Trimming at V came to 1 base and at J to 5 bases, leaving 4 bases not matched to a gene. Germline CDR1 and CDR2: SEHNR and FQNEAQ (reference sequence). CDR3 sequence reads: CASSLVTSGKHEQYF. The CDR3 DNA reads TGTGCCAGCAGCTTAGTGACTAGCGGGAAACACGAGCAGTACTTC.

This chain joins TRBV15 and TRBJ2-2; TRBD1 matches at 10 bases. CDR1 is LNHNV, CDR2 YYDKDF, per germline (reference sequence). The J segment lost 6 bases and the V segment lost 3 bases, leaving 7 bases of the junction unmatched. The CDR3 has 16 residues. The CDR3 loop is CATSRLRDRGPGELFF. In DNA, the CDR3 is TGTGCCACCAGCAGGCTTAGGGACAGGGGACCCGGGGAGCTGTTTTTT.

This clone appeared a single time. The V gene is TRBV6-4, the J gene TRBJ2-5, with 13 nucleotides matching TRBD2. Germline V gene lookup returns CDR1 MRHNA and CDR2 SNTAGT. The CDR3 loop spans 14 amino acids. The J segment lost 1 base and the V segment lost 9 bases, leaving 2 bases of the junction unmatched. CDR3 nucleotide sequence: TGTGCCAGGACTAGCGGGAGGTTCCAAGAGACCCAGTACTTC. It yields the protein CARTSGRFQETQYF.

The chain has TRBV2 and TRBJ2-6, with D perhaps matching TRBD1 (6 bases). V lost 3 bases and J lost 0, with 12 bases in between. The CDR3 loop spans 17 amino acids. Germline loops: CDR1 SNHLY, CDR2 FYNNEI. The CDR3: CASSEDRKVSGANVLTF. CDR3 bases: TGTGCCAGCAGTGAGGACAGAAAAGTCTCTGGGGCCAACGTCCTGACTTTC. The whole variable domain, remainder taken from reference TRBV2 and TRBJ2-6, is EPEVTQTPSHQVTQMGQEVILRCVPISNHLYFYWYRQILGQKVEFLVSFYNNEISEKSEIFDDQFSVERPDGSNFTLKIRSTKLEDSAMYFCASSEDRKVSGANVLTFGAGSRLTVL.